These T cell receptor beta chains were read from a single sample in a study of blood T cell repertoires in COVID-19. TCRdb's copy holds only in-frame clones and misses some; the assay was immunoSEQ multiplex PCR. Of about 62,000 clones detected, 70% to 90% appear once; the ten largest clones hold around 1.3%. The material sequenced was peripheral blood. All receptors derive from a woman in her sixties with acute or convalescent COVID-19. Each CDR3 is given without its conserved first and last residue. Fields, in order: clone size, V gene, J gene, CDR3 protein. Part of the rows lack a size; the others show once, few, many or a class for expanded clones.

size: .; V: TRBV5-1; J: TRBJ1-1; CDR3: ASNRQGNTEAF
size: .; V: TRBV7-2; J: TRBJ2-2; CDR3: ASSLAPHLQLGTGELF
size: .; V: TRBV19; J: TRBJ1-1; CDR3: ASSIGQMNTEAF
size: once; V: TRBV28; J: TRBJ1-6; CDR3: ASRGTEESPLH
size: .; V: TRBV2; J: TRBJ1-1; CDR3: ASSEEGGTEAF
size: once; V: TRBV15; J: TRBJ1-3; CDR3: ANMSGTGVRGDTIY
size: .; V: TRBV27; J: TRBJ1-1; CDR3: ASSLWGDNEAF
size: .; V: TRBV5-1; J: TRBJ2-2; CDR3: ASSLDVRGPGELF
size: .; V: TRBV2; J: TRBJ2-3; CDR3: ASSVLAGSTDTQY
size: .; V: TRBV6-1; J: TRBJ1-2; CDR3: ASSEAGDRGGYT
size: .; V: TRBV6-5; J: TRBJ2-4; CDR3: ASRLTGKNIQY
size: .; V: TRBV7-8; J: TRBJ1-1; CDR3: ASSLSSGGTEAF
size: .; V: TRBV7-9; J: TRBJ1-6; CDR3: ASSLVGQKNSPLH
size: few; V: TRBV5-1; J: TRBJ1-6; CDR3: ASSSGTGLFDSPLH
size: .; V: TRBV7-9; J: TRBJ2-1; CDR3: ASSLRTGQNNEQF
size: .; V: TRBV28; J: TRBJ1-2; CDR3: ASTGAGQVERGYT
size: .; V: TRBV6-6; J: TRBJ1-4; CDR3: ASSYSETGEGEKLF
size: .; V: TRBV11-3; J: TRBJ2-5; CDR3: ASSLGQGSQETQY
size: .; V: TRBV6-5; J: TRBJ1-1; CDR3: ASRIQGSNTEAF
size: .; V: TRBV2; J: TRBJ1-2; CDR3: ASSSRDTGPFYGYT
size: .; V: TRBV6-6; J: TRBJ1-1; CDR3: ASSRNRLAPEAF
size: .; V: TRBV5-1; J: TRBJ1-1; CDR3: ASSPRTGSNTEAF
size: .; V: TRBV6-5; J: TRBJ1-6; CDR3: ASSYGPLTESPLH
size: .; V: TRBV18; J: TRBJ2-1; CDR3: ASSPRGLAGGPAYNEQF
size: .; V: TRBV5-6; J: TRBJ2-3; CDR3: ASSPQGRTDTQY
size: .; V: TRBV4-1; J: TRBJ1-5; CDR3: ASSQDPSGQPQH
size: .; V: TRBV11-2; J: TRBJ1-1; CDR3: ASRPNDRFNTEAF
size: once; V: TRBV10-3; J: TRBJ1-1; CDR3: AISESGGAF
size: .; V: TRBV19; J: TRBJ1-3; CDR3: ASSIRGLPPGNTIY
size: few; V: TRBV28; J: TRBJ1-6; CDR3: ASTPGGISPLH
size: .; V: TRBV28; J: TRBJ1-1; CDR3: ASDGLLRGKASEAF
size: .; V: TRBV5-1; J: TRBJ2-5; CDR3: ASRKPTETQY
size: .; V: TRBV20-1; J: TRBJ1-3; CDR3: SASRAGISGNTIY
size: .; V: TRBV12-3/TRBV12-4; J: TRBJ1-1; CDR3: ASSLAQHTEAF